One T cell receptor (beta chain) is described in this entry. The target antigen is unknown. The junction shows a germline mismatch at one end, possibly a read error. Sequenced by immunoSEQ multiplex PCR; TCRdb stores in-frame clones only, minus some. The table records some 150,000 clones, 90% of them present only once. The CDR3 runs 12 residues. The germline gives CDR1 MDHEN, CDR2 SYDVKM. The entry originates in a study of T cell responses to AZD1222 COVID-19 vaccine. Study-level results: Along spike, vaccine-associated CD4 TCRs were found throughout, with dominance at 160-218 and 743-854. Possibly, clonal diversity was underestimated; donors were largely white British and included more females.

The TCR comes from an adult in good health. This rearrangement joins TRBV28 to TRBJ2-4; TRBD1 or TRBD2 may be the D gene (9 bases each). The sample consisted of peripheral blood, taken on day 0 of AZD1222 vaccination. The CDR3 sequence is CASSAGGGQGGF. The CDR3 DNA follows: TGTGCCAGCAGTGCGGGAGGGGGACAGGGAGGCTTC.